These 6 T cell receptor beta chains share one sample of origin, sequenced in a study of molecular identifiers for immune sequencing clone quantification. One entry per CDR3 protein results from TCRdb running MiXCR on the PCR reads. The table includes about 630,000 distinct CDR3 sequences, 25% detected once. What was sequenced was naive CD8+ T cells from blood, with Jurkat cell RNA spiked in. The subset is: FACS-sorted CD8+CD4-CCR7+CD45RA+ naive T cells. Receptor source: a human donor in good health. Some libraries in this study had Jurkat cell RNA spiked in.

This clonotype was seen many times. The V gene is TRBV20-1, the J gene TRBJ2-7, with 10 bases fitting TRBD2. CDR3 size: 13 residues. The germline V gene has CDR1 DFQATT and CDR2 SNEGSKA (reference sequence). V gave up 5 bases and J gave up 3 bases; unmatched junction bases: 4. CDR3 coding DNA: TGCAGTGCTCCTCGGACTAGCGGCTACGAGCAGTACTTC. This gives the protein CSAPRTSGYEQYF.

This clonotype was found a few times. CDR3 sequence reads: CASRGTSGGPFYNEQFF. CDR3 in DNA: TGTGCCAGCAGGGGGACTAGCGGGGGGCCCTTCTACAATGAGCAGTTCTTC. The J gene is TRBJ2-1, the V gene TRBV7-9; TRBD2 matches 15 bases. CDR1 is SEHNR and CDR2 is FQNEAQ in the germline V gene (reference sequence). Trimming removed 6 bases from V and 3 bases from J; junction bases left unmatched: 6. The CDR3 loop spans 17 amino acids.

This clonotype came up many times. The CDR3 region is CASRQKSRVPYSYEQYF. The CDR3 nucleotides read TGTGCCAGCAGACAAAAAAGTCGGGTCCCGTACTCCTACGAGCAGTACTTC. This sequence joins TRBV28 and TRBJ2-7; D remains ambiguous. The CDR3 has 17 residues. Germline V lookup: CDR1 MDHEN, CDR2 SYDVKM. The germline V and J ends were trimmed by 6 bases and 0 bases, with 21 bases remaining between them.

The J gene is TRBJ2-1, the V gene TRBV9; D may be TRBD2 (5 bases). The V end lost 2 bases, the J end lost 6 bases, and 12 bases lay between the germline ends. The CDR3 runs to 14 residues. CDR1 and CDR2 (germline): SGDLS, YYNGEE. The CDR3 spells CASSVGRGFNEQFF. DNA for the CDR3: TGTGCCAGCAGCGTGGGTAGAGGGTTCAATGAGCAGTTCTTC. Drawing the rest from reference TRBV9 and TRBJ2-1, the complete variable domain is DSGVTQTPKHLITATGQRVTLRCSPRSGDLSVYWYQQSLDQGLQFLIQYYNGEERAKGNILERFSAQQFPDLHSELNLSSLELGDSALYFCASSVGRGFNEQFFGPGTRLTVL.

This clonotype was counted ten times or more. The gene calls are TRBV4-3 and TRBJ2-7; D call uncertain. With 0 bases removed from V and 2 bases from J, the gap between germline ends came to 11 bases. From germline, CDR1 is LGHNA and CDR2 YSLEER. The CDR3 spans 15 residues. CDR3 loop: CASSQDSGSAYEQYF. CDR3 nucleotides: TGCGCCAGCAGCCAAGATTCTGGCAGTGCCTACGAGCAGTACTTC.

This clonotype appeared once. The conserved closing phenylalanine or tryptophan is absent in this CDR3, likely reflecting a read error. The chain has TRBV20-1 and TRBJ2-1; D not certain. The CDR3 length is 13 residues. V dropped 5 bases and J dropped 0 bases, with 8 bases sitting between them. The germline V gene encodes CDR1 DFQATT and CDR2 SNEGSKA (reference sequence). The CDR3 sequence: CSASPASYNEQFI. The CDR3 DNA reads as TGCAGTGCTTCCCCGGCCTCCTACAATGAGCAGTTCATC.